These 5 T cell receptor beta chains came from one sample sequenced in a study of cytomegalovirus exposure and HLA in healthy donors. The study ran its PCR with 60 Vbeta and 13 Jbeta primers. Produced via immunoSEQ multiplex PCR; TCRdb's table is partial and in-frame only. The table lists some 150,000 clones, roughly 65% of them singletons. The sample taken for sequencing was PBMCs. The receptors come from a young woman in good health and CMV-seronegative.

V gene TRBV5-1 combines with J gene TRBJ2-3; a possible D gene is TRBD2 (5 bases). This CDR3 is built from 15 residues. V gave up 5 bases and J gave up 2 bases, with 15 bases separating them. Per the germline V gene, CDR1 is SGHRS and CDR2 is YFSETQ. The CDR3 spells CASRDLKAPTDTQYF. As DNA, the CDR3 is TGCGCCAGCAGGGACTTAAAGGCCCCCACAGATACGCAGTATTTT.

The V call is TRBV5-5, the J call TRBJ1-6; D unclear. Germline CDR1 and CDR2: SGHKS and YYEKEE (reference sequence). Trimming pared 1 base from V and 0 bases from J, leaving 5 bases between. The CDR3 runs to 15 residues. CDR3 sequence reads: CASSLTSSYNSPLHF. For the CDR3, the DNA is TGTGCCAGCAGCTTGACTAGCTCCTATAATTCACCCCTCCACTTT. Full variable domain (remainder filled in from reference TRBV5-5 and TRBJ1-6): DAGVTQSPTHLIKTRGQQVTLRCSPISGHKSVSWYQQVLGQGPQFIFQYYEKEERGRGNFPDRFSARQFPNYSSELNVNALLLGDSALYLCASSLTSSYNSPLHFGNGTRLTVT.

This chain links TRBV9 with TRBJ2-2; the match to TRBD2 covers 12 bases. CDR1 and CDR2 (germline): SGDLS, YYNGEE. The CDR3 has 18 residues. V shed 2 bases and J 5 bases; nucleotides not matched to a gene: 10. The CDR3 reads CASSVQQTSGRGTGELFF. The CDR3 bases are TGTGCCAGCAGCGTCCAACAGACTAGCGGGAGAGGGACCGGGGAGCTGTTTTTT.

CDR3 loop: CASSYSSQSGELFF. In DNA, the CDR3 is TGTGCCAGCAGTTACTCGTCTCAGTCCGGGGAGCTGTTTTTT. This rearrangement joins TRBV6-6 to TRBJ2-2; D gene ambiguous. The CDR3 runs 14 residues. V gave up 0 bases and J gave up 6 bases, with 8 bases separating them. Germline values: CDR1 MNHNY, CDR2 SVGAGI (reference sequence).

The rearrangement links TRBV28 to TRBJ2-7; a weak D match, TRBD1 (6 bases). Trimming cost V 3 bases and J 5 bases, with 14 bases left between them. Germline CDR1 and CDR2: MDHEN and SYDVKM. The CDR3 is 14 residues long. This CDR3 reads CASSLWTDSHEQYV. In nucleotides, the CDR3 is TGTGCCAGCAGTTTGTGGACAGATTCTCACGAGCAGTACGTC.